Below, one T cell receptor (beta chain) is given with its context. Its target is not known. One end of the junction fails to match germline, which may point to a read error. These data are taken from a study of post-analysis software for immune sequencing data. The V gene's germline CDR1 is SGHTS and CDR2 YDEGEE. The CDR3 consists of 15 residues. Findings of the study overall: Comparison of patients with controls showed about 5 TRBV segments more frequent in patients, TRBV5-6, TRBV5-1 and TRBV20-1 among them.

Included in the TCR beta cDNA libraries were unique molecular identifiers. TCRdb redid the calling of the PCR reads with MiXCR, one entry per CDR3 protein. The sample holds 700,000 to 800,000 distinct CDR3 sequences; roughly 29% are singletons and the top ten take under 0.7%. Sequenced: blood. This TCR was sampled from a girl between 10 and 17 years old with multiple sclerosis. The chain uses TRBV5-8 and TRBJ2-3; weak D call: TRBD1 (6 bases). Here the CDR3 DNA reads TGTGCCAGCAGCTTGGGGACAGACGACACAGATACACAGTATTTT. This sequence encodes CASSLGTDDTDTQYF.